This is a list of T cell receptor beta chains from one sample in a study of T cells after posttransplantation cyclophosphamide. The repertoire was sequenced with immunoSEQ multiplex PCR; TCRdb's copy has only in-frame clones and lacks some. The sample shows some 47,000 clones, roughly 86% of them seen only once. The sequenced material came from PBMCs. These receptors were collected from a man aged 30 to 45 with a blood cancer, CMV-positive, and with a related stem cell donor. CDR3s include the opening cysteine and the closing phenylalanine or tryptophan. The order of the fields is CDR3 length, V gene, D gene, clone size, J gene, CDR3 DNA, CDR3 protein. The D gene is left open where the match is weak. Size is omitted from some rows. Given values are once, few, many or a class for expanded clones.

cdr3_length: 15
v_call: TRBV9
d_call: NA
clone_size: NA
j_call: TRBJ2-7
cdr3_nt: TGTGCCAGCAGCACCCACCCGGACAGTTCCTACGAGCAGTACTTC
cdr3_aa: CASSTHPDSSYEQYF

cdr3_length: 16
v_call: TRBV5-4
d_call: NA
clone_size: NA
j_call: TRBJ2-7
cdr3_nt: TGTGCCAGCAGCCCGGATCCCACAGGCTCGTCCTACGAGCAGTACTTC
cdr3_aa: CASSPDPTGSSYEQYF

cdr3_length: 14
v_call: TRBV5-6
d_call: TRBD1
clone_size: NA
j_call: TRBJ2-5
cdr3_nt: TGTGCCAGCAGCTGGGGTAGGACAGGGAAGACCCAGTACTTC
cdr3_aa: CASSWGRTGKTQYF

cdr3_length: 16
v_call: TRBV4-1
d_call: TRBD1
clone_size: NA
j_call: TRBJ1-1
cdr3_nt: TGCGCCAGCAGACCTTCGAGGGGGCGACTGAACACTGAAGCTTTCTTT
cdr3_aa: CASRPSRGRLNTEAFF

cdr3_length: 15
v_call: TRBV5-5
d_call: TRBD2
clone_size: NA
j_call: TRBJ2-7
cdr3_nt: TGTGCCAGCAGCTGGGACGGGACTAGGGGCGATGTGCAGTACTTC
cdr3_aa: CASSWDGTRGDVQYF

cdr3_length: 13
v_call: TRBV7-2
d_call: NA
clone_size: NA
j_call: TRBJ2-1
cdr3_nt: TGTGCCAGCACCGACCAGGGCTTCAATGAGCAGTTCTTC
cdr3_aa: CASTDQGFNEQFF

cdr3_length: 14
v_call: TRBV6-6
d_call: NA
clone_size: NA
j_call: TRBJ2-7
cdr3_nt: TGTGCCAGCAGCCGACGACAGCTTTCTTACGAGCAGTACTTC
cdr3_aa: CASSRRQLSYEQYF

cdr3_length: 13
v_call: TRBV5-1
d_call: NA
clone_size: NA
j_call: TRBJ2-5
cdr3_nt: TGCGCCAGCAGCGGAACTACGCAAGAGACCCAGTACTTC
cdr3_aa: CASSGTTQETQYF

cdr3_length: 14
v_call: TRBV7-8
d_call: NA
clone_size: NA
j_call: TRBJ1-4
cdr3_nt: TGTGCCAGCAGCTTCCAACACGCAAATGAAAAACTGTTTTTT
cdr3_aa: CASSFQHANEKLFF

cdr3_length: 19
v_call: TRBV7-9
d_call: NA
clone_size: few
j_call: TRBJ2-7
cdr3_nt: TGTGCCAGCAGCCCCCTGCAGGCGAGGGTACCTTTAAACTCGTACGAGCAGTACTTC
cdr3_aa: CASSPLQARVPLNSYEQYF

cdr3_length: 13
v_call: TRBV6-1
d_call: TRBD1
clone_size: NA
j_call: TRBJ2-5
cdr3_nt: TGTGCCAGCATTAACAGGGGGCGGGAGACCCAGTACTTC
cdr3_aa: CASINRGRETQYF